These 8 T cell receptor beta chains originate from one sample sequenced in a study of cytomegalovirus exposure and HLA in healthy donors. The PCR ran on 60 Vbeta and 13 Jbeta primers. Using immunoSEQ multiplex PCR, the repertoire was profiled, and TCRdb retains in-frame clones only, with some absent. The sample holds over 55,000 clones; about 80% are singletons and the top ten take around 1.8%. The sequencing input was PBMCs. The receptors shown here come from a man aged 35 to 55 in good health and CMV-seronegative.

This rearrangement joins TRBV1 to TRBJ2-1; TRBD2, as called in the table, went unchecked against the DNA. TRBV1 is an annotated pseudogene. The CDR3 contains 17 residues. CDR3 in DNA: TGCACCAGCAGCCCTCGCAGGGAGCGGGGGGCCAGTAATGAGCAGTTCTTC. Protein sequence: CTSSPRRERGASNEQFF.

The chain employs TRBV7-2 and TRBJ2-7; the D gene is possibly TRBD1 (6 bases). V was pared by 5 bases and J by 5 bases, with 13 bases between. The CDR3 extends over 13 amino acids. Germline loops: CDR1 SGHTA, CDR2 FQGNSA. The CDR3 spells CASSRDKAHEQYF. In nucleotides, the CDR3 is TGTGCCAGCAGCCGGGACAAGGCCCACGAGCAGTACTTC.

The chain couples TRBV19 to TRBJ2-5; 9 positions agree with TRBD1. Trimming took 1 base from V and 2 from J; bases not matched to a gene: 5. Germline CDR1 reads LNHDA; CDR2 reads SQIVND (reference sequence). This CDR3 has 16 amino acids. This CDR3 is CASSIAGTGKQETQYF. The CDR3, as DNA: TGTGCCAGTAGTATAGCTGGGACAGGGAAACAAGAGACCCAGTACTTC.

This clone occurred a few times. The chain uses TRBV18 and TRBJ1-4, with a weak D call TRBD1 (6 bases). Trimming shortened V by 2 bases and J by 8 bases, and 12 bases separated the two germline ends. The CDR3 contains 14 residues. Looked up from germline, CDR1 is KGHSH and CDR2 is LQKENI. In nucleotides, the CDR3 is TGTGCCAGCTCACCAACCAGGGGAGGGGAAAAACTGTTTTTT. Amino acid sequence: CASSPTRGGEKLFF.

The rearrangement uses TRBV10-1 and TRBJ2-3, with 9 bases identical to TRBD2. Germline CDR1 reads WNHNN; CDR2 reads SYGVQD (reference sequence). Trimming at V came to 5 bases and at J to 2 bases, leaving 5 bases not matched to a gene. The CDR3 extends over 15 amino acids. The CDR3 loop is CASSPGLATTDTQYF. CDR3 nucleotide sequence: TGCGCCAGCAGTCCGGGACTAGCCACCACAGATACGCAGTATTTT.

The chain uses TRBV28 and TRBJ1-1; the match to TRBD1 covers 7 bases. Looked up from germline, CDR1 is MDHEN and CDR2 is SYDVKM. This CDR3 spans 15 amino acids. V was clipped by 7 bases and J by 4 bases; unmatched bases: 12. For the CDR3, the DNA is TGTGCCAGCAAACCCCCCGGGACAGCGAGCACTGAAGCTTTCTTT. Residues: CASKPPGTASTEAFF.

About this clone: Other DNA sequences in the same sample also yield this CDR3. The V gene is TRBV5-6, the J gene TRBJ1-1, with unresolved D. Germline CDR1 SGHDT, CDR2 YYEEEE. V lost 1 base and J 5 bases, leaving 6 bases between the germline ends. The CDR3 is made up of 12 amino acids. The CDR3 here is CASSLRGTEAFF. The CDR3 DNA reads as TGTGCCAGCAGCTTGCGGGGAACTGAAGCTTTCTTT.

This chain links TRBV7-2 with TRBJ1-6; D may be TRBD1 (5 bases). Germline CDR1 is SGHTA and CDR2 is FQGNSA. The CDR3 contains 19 residues. V lost 4 bases to trimming and J lost 0 bases, with 19 bases between them. The CDR3 loop reads CASSSTYRTLGSYNSPLHF. CDR3 in DNA: TGTGCCAGCAGCTCTACATACAGGACACTCGGCTCCTATAATTCACCCCTCCACTTT.